The 14 T cell receptor beta chains given below trace back to one sample, sequenced in a study of blood T cell repertoires in COVID-19 (dated by TCRdb to 2019 to 2021). Receptors were amplified or captured by the immunoSEQ multiplex PCR assay. TCRdb limited this immuneACCESS table to in-frame rearrangements with V and J called. A share of clones is missing; checked studies link under half to unresolved V genes, and the rest is unexplained. Recorded for this sample are under 350,000 clones; around nine tenths of them occurred a single time. Less than 3% of the sample rests with the top ten. Specimen: PBMCs or T cells enriched from blood (not recorded which). The receptors here all came from a woman under 30 who had recovered from COVID-19.

The rearrangement links TRBV2 to TRBJ2-3; TRBD1 matches at 8 bases. The CDR3 has 15 amino acids. Germline CDR1 is SNHLY and CDR2 is FYNNEI. J was trimmed by 2 bases and V by 5 bases; bases with no gene match: 6. The CDR3 DNA is TGTGCCAGCAGTCCGAGACAGGGGCTCACAGATACGCAGTATTTT. It translates to CASSPRQGLTDTQYF.

This chain links TRBV5-1 with TRBJ2-7; tentative D call: TRBD1 (7 bases). This CDR3 has 14 amino acids. Deletions cut 7 bases from V and 3 bases from J, with 17 bases between. Germline lookup yields CDR1 SGHRS and CDR2 YFSETQ. The CDR3 region is CASGTGDSLYEQYF. The CDR3 nucleotides read TGCGCCAGCGGAACAGGGGACTCTCTCTACGAGCAGTACTTC.

This chain connects TRBV6-6 to TRBJ1-1; 7 positions match TRBD1. CDR3 size: 14 residues. The germline gives CDR1 MNHNY, CDR2 SVGAGI (reference sequence). The junction had 6 bases not matched to a gene; V was cut back by 4 bases and J by 4 bases. CDR3: CASSFGTAGTEAFF. CDR3 bases: TGTGCCAGCAGTTTCGGGACAGCGGGCACTGAAGCTTTCTTT.

This clone appeared once. The chain carries TRBV4-3 and TRBJ2-5; TRBD2 agrees at 9 bases. This CDR3 has 13 amino acids. Germline CDR1 and CDR2: LGHNA and YSLEER. The V segment lost 0 bases and the J segment 13 bases; nucleotides outside the gene matches: 6. This chain's CDR3 is CASSQDLGTSRYF. The CDR3 DNA sequence: TGCGCCAGCAGCCAAGACCTCGGGACTAGCAGGTACTTC.

The J gene is TRBJ2-5, the V gene TRBV6-5; tentatively, D is TRBD2 (6 bases). CDR1 is MNHEY, CDR2 SVGAGI, per germline. The CDR3 is 16 residues long. The V gene lost 0 bases and the J gene lost 5 bases, with 16 bases spanning the gap. The CDR3: CASSYSGVRAGETQYF. CDR3 in DNA: TGTGCCAGCAGTTACTCGGGGGTTAGGGCGGGGGAGACCCAGTACTTC.

The chain joins TRBV2 to TRBJ2-1; 7 positions match TRBD1. CDR3 length equals 13 residues. With 3 bases clipped from V and 4 bases from J, the junction kept 0 bases outside the gene matches. The germline V gene encodes CDR1 SNHLY and CDR2 FYNNEI. The CDR3 region has the DNA TGTGCCAGCAGTGAGGGACAGTACAATGAGCAGTTCTTC. This codes for CASSEGQYNEQFF.

The V call is TRBV7-2, the J call TRBJ2-7; D remains ambiguous. Per germline, CDR1 SGHTA and CDR2 FQGNSA. Between the trimmed V and J ends, which lost 5 bases and 3 bases, there was a span of 11 bases. The CDR3 runs to 13 residues. CDR3 in amino acids: CASSVSTGYEQYF. The CDR3 DNA reads TGTGCCAGCAGCGTATCGACGGGCTACGAGCAGTACTTC.

This chain joins TRBV30 and TRBJ2-2, with TRBD2 matching over 8 bases. This CDR3 has 15 amino acids. Germline CDR1 and CDR2: GTSNPN and SVGIG (reference sequence). V was clipped by 3 bases and J by 11 bases; unmatched bases: 14. CDR3 protein: CAWSGRAPLTVELFF. The CDR3 bases are TGTGCCTGGAGCGGGAGGGCCCCCCTTACCGTTGAGCTGTTTTTT.

This clone is a singleton in its sample. The chain recombines TRBV5-4 with TRBJ1-4; 10 nucleotides align to TRBD1. Germline loops: CDR1 SGHNT, CDR2 YYREEE (reference sequence). This CDR3 is built from 17 residues. The ends lost 0 bases at V and 8 bases at J; junction bases unmatched: 10. The chain's CDR3 is CASSLAGDRGPGEKLFF. The CDR3 DNA reads as TGTGCCAGCAGCTTGGCCGGAGACAGGGGGCCGGGAGAAAAACTGTTTTTT. The variable domain in full, completed from reference TRBV5-4 and TRBJ1-4, reads ETGVTQSPTHLIKTRGQQVTLRCSSQSGHNTVSWYQQALGQGPQFIFQYYREEENGRGNFPPRFSGLQFPNYSSELNVNALELDDSALYLCASSLAGDRGPGEKLFFGSGTQLSVL.

V is TRBV28 and J is TRBJ1-5; 7 bases line up with TRBD1. The V gene end was trimmed by 7 bases and the J gene end by 5 bases; junction bases not matched to a gene: 8. The germline CDR1 and CDR2 sequences are MDHEN and SYDVKM. The CDR3 is made up of 14 amino acids. Here the CDR3 DNA reads TGTGCCAGCAACATACAGGGGCCCTATCAGCCCCAGCATTTT. It specifies CASNIQGPYQPQHF.

CDR3: CASSLRAGGPGETQYF. The CDR3 DNA follows: TGTGCCAGCAGCTTAAGAGCGGGGGGGCCGGGGGAGACCCAGTACTTC. This chain links TRBV7-7 with TRBJ2-5; 10 bases line up with TRBD2. CDR3 size: 16 residues. V was clipped by 2 bases and J by 5 bases; unmatched bases: 8. The germline gives CDR1 SSHAT, CDR2 FNYEAQ (reference sequence).

V is TRBV28 and J is TRBJ1-2; D not certain. The germline V gene has CDR1 MDHEN and CDR2 SYDVKM. The CDR3 runs 15 residues. V gave up 6 bases and J gave up 0 bases, with 14 bases separating them. Here the CDR3 reads CASRRDGRSNYGYTF. CDR3 DNA sequence: TGTGCCAGCAGACGAGACGGGAGATCTAACTATGGCTACACCTTC.

This chain connects TRBV6-1 to TRBJ2-1, with TRBD2 as a possible D gene (5 bases). The CDR3 runs to 15 residues. Germline values: CDR1 MNHNS, CDR2 SASEGT. V shed 0 bases and J shed 7 bases, with 13 bases lying between them. The CDR3 DNA sequence: TGTGCCAGCAGTGAAGCAGTCCTAGCCCAGAATGAGCAGTTCTTC. It codes for CASSEAVLAQNEQFF.

This clone was counted once. This sequence joins TRBV7-9 and TRBJ2-2; TRBD1 matches at 7 bases. The junction had 5 bases not matched to a gene; V was cut back by 6 bases and J by 7 bases. Germline CDR1 and CDR2: SEHNR and FQNEAQ (reference sequence). The CDR3 is 13 residues long. CDR3 protein: CASRYGQVGELFF. The CDR3 nucleotides are TGTGCCAGCAGATATGGACAGGTCGGGGAGCTGTTTTTT.